This T cell receptor (beta chain) was obtained from a study of blood T cell repertoires in COVID-19. Study-wide context: The analysed material was cDNA or gDNA that came from T cells, B-cell-depleted T cells, or PBMCs.

Authors' methods: Reference gene primer amplification yielded estimated nucleated cell counts. Produced via immunoSEQ multiplex PCR; TCRdb's table is partial and in-frame only. V and J calls and clone size are those listed in that table; D and trimming were worked out from the DNA. The table includes 110,000 or so clones, around 86% detected once. This clone was detected only a few times. The ends lost 6 bases at V and 0 bases at J; junction bases unmatched: 9. Germline-derived CDR1 and CDR2 are SNHLY and FYNNEI. The length of the CDR3 is 18 residues. The TCR sequence derives from a man aged 50-60 years with acute or convalescent COVID-19. The rearrangement uses TRBV2 and TRBJ2-1; 12 nucleotides line up with TRBD2. Sequencing was done on a sample of peripheral blood. The CDR3 loop is CASRTQPGLAGSYNEQFF. The CDR3 DNA reads as TGTGCCAGCAGAACACAGCCGGGACTAGCGGGCTCCTACAATGAGCAGTTCTTC. Full variable domain (outside the CDR3, taken from reference TRBV2 and TRBJ2-1): EPEVTQTPSHQVTQMGQEVILRCVPISNHLYFYWYRQILGQKVEFLVSFYNNEISEKSEIFDDQFSVERPDGSNFTLKIRSTKLEDSAMYFCASRTQPGLAGSYNEQFFGPGTRLTVL.